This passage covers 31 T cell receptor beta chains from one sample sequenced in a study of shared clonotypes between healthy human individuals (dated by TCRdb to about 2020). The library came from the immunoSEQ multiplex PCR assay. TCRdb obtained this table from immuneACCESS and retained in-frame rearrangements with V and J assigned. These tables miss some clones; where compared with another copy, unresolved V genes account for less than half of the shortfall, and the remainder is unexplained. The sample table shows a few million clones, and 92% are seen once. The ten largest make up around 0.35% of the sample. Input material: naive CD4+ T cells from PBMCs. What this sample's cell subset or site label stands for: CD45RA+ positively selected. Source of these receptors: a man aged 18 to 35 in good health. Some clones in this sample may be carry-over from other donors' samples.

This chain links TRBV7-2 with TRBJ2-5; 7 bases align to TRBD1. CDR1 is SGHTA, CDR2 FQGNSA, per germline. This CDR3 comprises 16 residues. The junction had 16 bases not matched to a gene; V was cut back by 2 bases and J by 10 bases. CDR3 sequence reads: CASSLLRVESGGGQYF. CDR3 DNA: TGTGCCAGCAGCTTACTTAGGGTCGAATCAGGGGGTGGCCAGTACTTC. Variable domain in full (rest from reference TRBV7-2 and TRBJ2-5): GAGVSQSPSNKVTEKGKDVELRCDPISGHTALYWYRQSLGQGLEFLIYFQGNSAPDKSGLPSDRFSAERTGGSVSTLTIQRTQQEDSAVYLCASSLLRVESGGGQYFGPGTRLLVL.

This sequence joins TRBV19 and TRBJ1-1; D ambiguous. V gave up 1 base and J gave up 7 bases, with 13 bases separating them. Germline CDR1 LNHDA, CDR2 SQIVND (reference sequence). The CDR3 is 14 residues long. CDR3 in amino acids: CASSIAQAAGEAFF. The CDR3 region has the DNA TGTGCCAGTAGTATAGCCCAGGCCGCTGGTGAAGCTTTCTTT.

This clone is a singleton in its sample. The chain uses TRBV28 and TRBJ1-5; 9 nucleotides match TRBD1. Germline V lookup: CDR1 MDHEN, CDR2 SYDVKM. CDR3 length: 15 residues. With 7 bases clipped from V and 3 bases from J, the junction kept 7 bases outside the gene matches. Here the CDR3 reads CASTMGTGINQPQHF. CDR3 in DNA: TGTGCCAGCACTATGGGGACAGGGATCAATCAGCCCCAGCATTTT.

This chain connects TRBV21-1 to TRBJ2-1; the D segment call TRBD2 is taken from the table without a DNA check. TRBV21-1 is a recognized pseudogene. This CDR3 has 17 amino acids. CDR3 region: CASSNQLAESSYNEQFF. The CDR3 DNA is TGTGCCAGCAGCAATCAACTAGCGGAGAGCTCCTACAATGAGCAGTTCTTC.

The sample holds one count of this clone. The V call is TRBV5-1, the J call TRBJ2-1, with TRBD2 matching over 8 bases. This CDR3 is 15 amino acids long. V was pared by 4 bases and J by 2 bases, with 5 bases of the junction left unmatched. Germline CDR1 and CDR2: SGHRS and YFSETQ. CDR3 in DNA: TGCGCCAGCAGCGAGGGACTAGGGGCCTACAATGAGCAGTTCTTC. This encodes CASSEGLGAYNEQFF.

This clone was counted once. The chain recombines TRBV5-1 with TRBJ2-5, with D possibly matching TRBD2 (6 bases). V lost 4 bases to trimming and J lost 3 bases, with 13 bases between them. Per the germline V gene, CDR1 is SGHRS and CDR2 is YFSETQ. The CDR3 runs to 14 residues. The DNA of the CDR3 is TGCGCCAGCAGCATCTCGGGGGTTAAAGAGACCCAGTACTTC. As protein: CASSISGVKETQYF.

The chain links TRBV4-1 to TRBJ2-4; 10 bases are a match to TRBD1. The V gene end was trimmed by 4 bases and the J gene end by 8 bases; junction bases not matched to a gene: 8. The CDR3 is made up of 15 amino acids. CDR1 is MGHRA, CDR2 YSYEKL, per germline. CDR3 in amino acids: CASSPTGQGVHIQYF. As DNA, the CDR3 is TGCGCCAGCAGCCCCACAGGACAGGGGGTACACATTCAGTACTTC.

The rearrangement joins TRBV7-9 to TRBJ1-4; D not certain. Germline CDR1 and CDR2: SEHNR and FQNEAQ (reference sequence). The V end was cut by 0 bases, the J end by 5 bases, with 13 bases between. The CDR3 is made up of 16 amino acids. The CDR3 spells CASSLALDPRNEKLFF. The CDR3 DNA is TGTGCCAGCAGCTTAGCGTTAGACCCTCGAAATGAAAAACTGTTTTTT.

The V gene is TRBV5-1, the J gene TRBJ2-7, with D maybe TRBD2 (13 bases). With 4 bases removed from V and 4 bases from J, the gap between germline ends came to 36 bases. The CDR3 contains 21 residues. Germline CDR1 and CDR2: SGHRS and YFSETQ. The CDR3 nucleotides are TGCGCCAGCAGCAGAGCCGGGACAGGGGGCCTAGGGACTAGCGGGACATACGAGCAGTACTTC. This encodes CASSRAGTGGLGTSGTYEQYF.

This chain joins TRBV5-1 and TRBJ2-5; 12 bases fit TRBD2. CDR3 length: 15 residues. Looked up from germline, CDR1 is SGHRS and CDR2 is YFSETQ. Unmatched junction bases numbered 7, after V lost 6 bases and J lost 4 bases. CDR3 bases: TGCGCCAGCACGACTAGCGGGAGTTTAGGAGAGACCCAGTACTTC. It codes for CASTTSGSLGETQYF.

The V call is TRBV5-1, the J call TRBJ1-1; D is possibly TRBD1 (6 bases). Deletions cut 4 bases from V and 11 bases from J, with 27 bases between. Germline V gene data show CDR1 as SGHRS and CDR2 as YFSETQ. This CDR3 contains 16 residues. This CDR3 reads CASSLSAYLQGGKAFF. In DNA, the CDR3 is TGCGCCAGCAGCCTCTCCGCTTACTTACAGGGTGGAAAGGCTTTCTTT. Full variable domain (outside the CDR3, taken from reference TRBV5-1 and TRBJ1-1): KAGVTQTPRYLIKTRGQQVTLSCSPISGHRSVSWYQQTPGQGLQFLFEYFSETQRNKGNFPGRFSGRQFSNSRSEMNVSTLELGDSALYLCASSLSAYLQGGKAFFGQGTRLTVV.

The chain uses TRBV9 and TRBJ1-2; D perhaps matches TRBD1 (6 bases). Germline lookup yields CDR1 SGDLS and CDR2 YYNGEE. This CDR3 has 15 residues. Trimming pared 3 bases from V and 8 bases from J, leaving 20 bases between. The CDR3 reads CASSAWTDGPRGYTF. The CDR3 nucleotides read TGTGCCAGCAGCGCTTGGACAGATGGCCCTCGGGGCTACACCTTC.

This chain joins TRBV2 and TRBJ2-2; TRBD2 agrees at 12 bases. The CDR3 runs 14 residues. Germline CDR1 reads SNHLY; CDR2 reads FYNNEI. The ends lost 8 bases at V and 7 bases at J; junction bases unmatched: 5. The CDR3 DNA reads TGTGCCAGCGGACTAGCGGGAAGGAACGGGGAGCTGTTTTTT. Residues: CASGLAGRNGELFF.

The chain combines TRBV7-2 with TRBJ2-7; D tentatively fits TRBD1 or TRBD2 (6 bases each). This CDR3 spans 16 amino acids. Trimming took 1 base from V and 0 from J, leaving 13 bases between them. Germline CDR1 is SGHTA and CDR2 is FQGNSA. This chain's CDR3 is CASSLGLGGGSYEQYF. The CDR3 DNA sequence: TGTGCCAGCAGCTTAGGTTTAGGAGGGGGCTCCTACGAGCAGTACTTC.

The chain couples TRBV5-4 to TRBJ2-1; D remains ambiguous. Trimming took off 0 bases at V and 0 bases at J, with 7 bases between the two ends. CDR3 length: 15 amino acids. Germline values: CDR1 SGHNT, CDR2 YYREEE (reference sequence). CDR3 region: CASSLAVSSYNEQFF. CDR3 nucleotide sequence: TGTGCCAGCAGCTTGGCCGTGAGCTCCTACAATGAGCAGTTCTTC.

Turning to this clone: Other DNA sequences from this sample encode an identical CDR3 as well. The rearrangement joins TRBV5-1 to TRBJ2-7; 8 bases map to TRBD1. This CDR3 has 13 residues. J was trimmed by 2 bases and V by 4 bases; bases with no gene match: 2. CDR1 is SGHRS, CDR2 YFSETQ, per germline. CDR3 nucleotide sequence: TGCGCCAGCAGCAAGGACAGGGCCTACGAGCAGTACTTC. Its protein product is CASSKDRAYEQYF.

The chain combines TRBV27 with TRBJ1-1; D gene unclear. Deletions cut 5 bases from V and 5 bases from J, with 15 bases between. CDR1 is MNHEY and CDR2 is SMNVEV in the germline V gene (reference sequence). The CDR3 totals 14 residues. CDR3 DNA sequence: TGTGCCAGCAGTCGGAACGTCCTGGCTACTGAAGCTTTCTTT. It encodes CASSRNVLATEAFF.

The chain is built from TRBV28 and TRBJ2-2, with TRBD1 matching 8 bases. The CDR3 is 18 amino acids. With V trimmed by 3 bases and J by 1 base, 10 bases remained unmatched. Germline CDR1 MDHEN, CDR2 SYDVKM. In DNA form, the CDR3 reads TGTGCCAGCAGTTTCGGGACAGGTCTGCCCTTGAACACCGGGGAGCTGTTTTTT. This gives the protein CASSFGTGLPLNTGELFF.

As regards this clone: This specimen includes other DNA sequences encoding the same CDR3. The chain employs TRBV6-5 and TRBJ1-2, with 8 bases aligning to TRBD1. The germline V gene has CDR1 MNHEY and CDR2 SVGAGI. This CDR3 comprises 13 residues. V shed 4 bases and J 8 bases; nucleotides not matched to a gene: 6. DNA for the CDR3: TGTGCCAGCAGTTCTGGACAGGGTGGCGGCTACACCTTC. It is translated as CASSSGQGGGYTF.

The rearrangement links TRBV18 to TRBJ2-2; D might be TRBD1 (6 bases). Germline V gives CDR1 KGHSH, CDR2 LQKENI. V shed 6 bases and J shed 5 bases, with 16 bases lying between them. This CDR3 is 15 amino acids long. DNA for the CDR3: TGTGCCAGCTCCCCCACAGGGATGGTTACCGGGGAGCTGTTTTTT. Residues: CASSPTGMVTGELFF.

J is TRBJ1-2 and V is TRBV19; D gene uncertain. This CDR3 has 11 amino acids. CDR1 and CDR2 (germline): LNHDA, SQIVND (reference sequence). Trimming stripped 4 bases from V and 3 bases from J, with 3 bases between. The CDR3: CASSNDYGYTF. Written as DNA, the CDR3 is TGTGCCAGTAGTAACGACTATGGCTACACCTTC.

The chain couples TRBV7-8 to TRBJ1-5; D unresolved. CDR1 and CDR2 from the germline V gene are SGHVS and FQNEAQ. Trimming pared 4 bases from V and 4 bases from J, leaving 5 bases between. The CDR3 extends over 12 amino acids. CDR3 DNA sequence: TGTGCCAGCAGCTCCAGGAATCAGCCCCAGCATTTT. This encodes CASSSRNQPQHF.

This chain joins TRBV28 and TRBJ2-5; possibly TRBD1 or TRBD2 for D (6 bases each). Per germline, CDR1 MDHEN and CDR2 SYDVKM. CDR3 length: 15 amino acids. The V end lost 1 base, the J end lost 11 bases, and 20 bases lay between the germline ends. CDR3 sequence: CASSLFRLAPRGQYF. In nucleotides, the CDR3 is TGTGCCAGCAGTTTATTTAGGCTAGCGCCGAGGGGGCAGTACTTC.

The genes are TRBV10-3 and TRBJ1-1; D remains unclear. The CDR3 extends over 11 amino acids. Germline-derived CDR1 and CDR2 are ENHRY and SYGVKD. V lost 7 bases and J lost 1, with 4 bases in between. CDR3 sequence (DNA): TGTGCCATCAAGGAGAACACTGAAGCTTTCTTT. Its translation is CAIKENTEAFF.

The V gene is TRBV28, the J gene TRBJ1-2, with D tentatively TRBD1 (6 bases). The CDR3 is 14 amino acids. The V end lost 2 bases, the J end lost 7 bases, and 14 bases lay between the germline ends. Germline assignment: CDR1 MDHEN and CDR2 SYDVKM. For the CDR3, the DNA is TGTGCCAGCAGTTTAAGGGGGGGCCTAACTGGCTACACCTTC. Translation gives CASSLRGGLTGYTF.

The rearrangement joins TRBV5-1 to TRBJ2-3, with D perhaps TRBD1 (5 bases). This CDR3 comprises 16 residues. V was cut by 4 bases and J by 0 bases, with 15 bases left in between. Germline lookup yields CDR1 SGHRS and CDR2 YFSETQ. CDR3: CASSPPGAISTDTQYF. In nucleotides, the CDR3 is TGCGCCAGCAGCCCCCCTGGGGCGATTAGCACAGATACGCAGTATTTT.

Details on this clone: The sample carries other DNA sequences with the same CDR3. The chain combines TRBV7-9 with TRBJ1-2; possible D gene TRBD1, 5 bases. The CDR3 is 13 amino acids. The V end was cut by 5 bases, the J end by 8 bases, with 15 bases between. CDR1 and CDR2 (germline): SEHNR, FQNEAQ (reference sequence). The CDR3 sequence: CASSLGTDGGYTF. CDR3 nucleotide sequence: TGTGCCAGCAGCCTGGGGACTGATGGAGGCTACACCTTC.

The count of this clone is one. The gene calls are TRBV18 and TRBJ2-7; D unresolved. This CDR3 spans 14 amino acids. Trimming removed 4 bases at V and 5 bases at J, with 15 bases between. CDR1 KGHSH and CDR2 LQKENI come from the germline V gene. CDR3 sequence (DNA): TGTGCCAGCTCACTACAGACCGGTACCGACGAGCAGTACTTC. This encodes CASSLQTGTDEQYF. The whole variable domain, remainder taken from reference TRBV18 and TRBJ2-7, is NAGVMQNPRHLVRRRGQEARLRCSPMKGHSHVYWYRQLPEEGLKFMVYLQKENIIDESGMPKERFSAEFPKEGPSILRIQQVVRGDSAAYFCASSLQTGTDEQYFGPGTRLTVT.

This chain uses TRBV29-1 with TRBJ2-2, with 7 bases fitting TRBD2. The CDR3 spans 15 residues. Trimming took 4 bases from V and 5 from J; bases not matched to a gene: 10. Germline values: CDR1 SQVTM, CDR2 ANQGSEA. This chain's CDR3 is CSVAIAGTATGELFF. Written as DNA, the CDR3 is TGCAGCGTTGCGATAGCGGGCACGGCTACCGGGGAGCTGTTTTTT.

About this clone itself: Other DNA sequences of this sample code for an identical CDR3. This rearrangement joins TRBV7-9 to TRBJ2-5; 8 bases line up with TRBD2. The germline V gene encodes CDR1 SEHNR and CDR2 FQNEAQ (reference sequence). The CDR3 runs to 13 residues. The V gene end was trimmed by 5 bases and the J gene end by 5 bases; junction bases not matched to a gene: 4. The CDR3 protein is CASSRGLGETQYF. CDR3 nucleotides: TGTGCCAGCAGCCGGGGACTAGGGGAGACCCAGTACTTC.

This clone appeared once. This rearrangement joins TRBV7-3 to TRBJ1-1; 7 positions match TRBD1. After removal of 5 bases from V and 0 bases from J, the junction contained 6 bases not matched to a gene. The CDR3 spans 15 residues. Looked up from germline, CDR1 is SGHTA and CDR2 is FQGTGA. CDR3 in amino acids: CASSTRTGLNTEAFF. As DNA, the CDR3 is TGTGCCAGCAGCACACGGACAGGACTGAACACTGAAGCTTTCTTT.